Each of the 29 T cell receptor beta chains below was sequenced from the same sample in a study of tissue T cells after allogeneic stem cell transplantation. Assay used: immunoSEQ multiplex PCR; TCRdb lists only in-frame clones, some missing. The table records about 11,000 clones, approximately 38% of them present only once. Time point given: mouse harvest day 7 after allogeneic transplant. The graft held 10^6 splenic CD5+ T cells and 10^7 T-cell-depleted bone marrow cells. The specimen sequenced was skin. These receptors all stem from a female BALB/c mouse given C57BL/6 T cells with graft-versus-host disease after an allogeneic hematopoietic cell transplant.

In its sample, this clone ranks as medium-sized. Mouse gene names apply. The read terminates 1 residue before the CDR3 end, so the remaining end is supplied by the germline J gene. The chain has TRBV19 and TRBJ2-7; TRBD2 aligns across 11 bases. CDR3 length equals 14 residues. The V and J ends lost 1 base and 4 bases, in that order; junction bases with no gene match: 1. Germline lookup yields CDR1 FNHDT and CDR2 SITEND (reference sequence). The sequenced CDR3 bases are TGTGCCAGCAGTATACGGGACTGGGGGTATGAACAGTAC. Translating gives CASSIRDWGYEQY. The whole CDR3 protein reads CASSIRDWGYEQYF.

Judged by abundance, this clone is medium-sized. Gene names and germline match the mouse. The sequence runs out 1 residue before the end of the CDR3; the remainder is reconstructed from the germline J gene. The chain employs TRBV26 and TRBJ1-5; D gene ambiguous. CDR3 length: 13 amino acids. Trimming stripped 3 bases from V and 4 bases from J, with 7 bases between. The germline CDR1 and CDR2 sequences are KGHPV and FQNQEV (reference sequence). The part of the CDR3 DNA that was read is TGTGCCAGCAGTCTTAGGCAGAACCAGGCTCCGCTT. Translating gives CASSLRQNQAPL. The whole CDR3 region reads CASSLRQNQAPLF.

Regarding this clone: All gene names here are mouse names. The CDR3 goes on 1 residue after the read ends, and that part is filled in from the germline J gene. The chain carries TRBV21 and TRBJ2-7; no definite D call. TRBV21 is filed as an ORF, its function uncertain. CDR3 size: 13 residues. Between the trimmed V and J ends, which lost 0 bases and 4 bases, there was a span of 7 bases. The covered CDR3 bases are TGTGCTAGCAGTCAATCGGAGGGTTATGAACAGTAC. Encoded protein: CASSQSEGYEQY. The CDR3 in its entirety is CASSQSEGYEQYF.

This clone has a single count. The gene symbols are mouse symbols. The read comes to an end 1 residue before the CDR3 does, leaving the germline J gene to fill in the end. The chain is built from TRBV13-1 and TRBJ2-7; TRBD2 agrees at 10 bases. Trimming took 2 bases from V and 2 from J; bases not matched to a gene: 7. CDR1 and CDR2 from the germline V gene are NSHNY and SYGAGN. The CDR3 consists of 16 residues. The chain's CDR3 is CASSDTGTGDPYEQYF. The sequenced CDR3 bases are TGTGCCAGCAGTGACACCGGGACTGGGGACCCCTATGAACAGTAC.

As regards this clone: Each gene name is a mouse one. The read terminates 1 residue ahead of where the CDR3 ends, so the germline J gene completes it. The gene calls are TRBV23 and TRBJ1-2; the D call in the table, TRBD1, was not verified against the DNA. The CDR3 length is 14 residues. Germline assignment: CDR1 KGHTA and CDR2 FQNQQP. The sequenced part of the CDR3 DNA is TGCTCCAGCAGTCCGGGACAGGGGTCCTCCGACTACACC. This gives the protein CSSSPGQGSSDYT. The CDR3 as a whole reads CSSSPGQGSSDYTF.

This clone has more than one count but fewer than ten. The listed genes are named as in mouse. The read halts 1 residue ahead of the CDR3 end, with the missing end drawn from the germline J gene. V gene TRBV26 combines with J gene TRBJ1-5, with TRBD1 identical over 7 bases. Unmatched junction bases numbered 3, after V lost 4 bases and J lost 3 bases. The CDR3 loop spans 14 amino acids. In germline, CDR1 is KGHPV, CDR2 FQNQEV (reference sequence). CDR3 residues: CASSQTGPNQAPLF. The sequenced part of the CDR3 DNA is TGTGCCAGCAGTCAGACAGGGCCCAACCAGGCTCCGCTT.

Remarks on this clone: Germline and genes here are mouse. The sequence runs out 1 residue before the end of the CDR3; the remainder is reconstructed from the germline J gene. The chain has TRBV3 and TRBJ2-3, with TRBD2 matching 11 bases. Germline lookup yields CDR1 SNHLY and CDR2 FYNGKV (reference sequence). V lost 4 bases to trimming and J lost 0 bases; unmatched junction nucleotides: 6. The CDR3 runs to 17 residues. The sequenced CDR3 bases are TGTGCCAGCAGCTCTGGACTGGGGGGTTATAGTGCAGAAACGCTGTAT. Protein: CASSSGLGGYSAETLY. The whole CDR3 sequence is CASSSGLGGYSAETLYF.

On this clone itself: Gene names follow the mouse nomenclature. The sequenced fragment ends 1 residue before the CDR3 boundary, so the rest is inferred from the germline J gene. The chain employs TRBV31 and TRBJ1-2; TRBD1 aligns across 10 bases. The CDR3 is 15 residues long. V shed 0 bases and J 4 bases; nucleotides not matched to a gene: 5. Germline assignment: CDR1 GKSSPN and CDR2 SITVG. CDR3 protein: CAWSLRQGAVSDYTF. CDR3 DNA (partial): TGTGCCTGGAGTCTCCGACAGGGGGCAGTCTCCGACTACACC. Full variable domain (remainder filled in from reference TRBV31 and TRBJ1-2): AQTIHQWPVAEIKAVGSPLSLGCTIKGKSSPNLYWYWQATGGTLQQLFYSITVGQVESVVQLNLSASRPKDDQFILSTEKLLLSHSGFYLCAWSLRQGAVSDYTFGSGTRLLVI.

This clone is medium-sized in the sample. Gene names denote mouse genes. The missing CDR3 end, 1 residue past where the read stops, is filled in from the germline J gene. This chain joins TRBV13-1 and TRBJ2-1; tentative D call: TRBD1 (6 bases). The germline gives CDR1 NSHNY, CDR2 SYGAGN. This CDR3 region has 13 residues. Trimming took off 4 bases at V and 5 bases at J, with 10 bases between the two ends. CDR3 loop: CASSPGDHAEQFF. The covered CDR3 bases are TGTGCCAGCAGTCCAGGGGACCATGCTGAGCAGTTC.

In its sample, this clone is medium-sized. Gene names are the mouse ones. The CDR3 end is not reached by the read, which stops 1 residue before it; the germline J gene fills it in. The genes are TRBV17 and TRBJ1-1; D is possibly TRBD1 (5 bases). The V and J ends lost 4 bases and 8 bases respectively, with 14 bases between them. The CDR3 loop spans 13 amino acids. Germline CDR1 MNHDT, CDR2 YYDKIL. This CDR3 is CASSKRAGSEVFF. CDR3 bases read: TGTGCTAGCAGTAAACGGGCAGGGAGCGAAGTCTTC.

On this clone itself: A much more abundant neighbour one base away suggests this may be a read error. These gene names are mouse names. The read falls 1 residue short of the CDR3 end, and the missing part is taken from the germline J gene. The genes are TRBV15 and TRBJ2-7; perhaps TRBD2 as D (6 bases). V lost 2 bases, J lost 0 bases, and 8 bases lay in between. Looked up from germline, CDR1 is SGHND and CDR2 is FRSKSL. This CDR3 is built from 14 residues. CDR3 DNA (partial): TGTGCCAGCAGTTTACTGGGGAGCTCCTATGAACAGTAC. It encodes CASSLLGSSYEQY. The CDR3 reads in full as CASSLLGSSYEQYF. Using reference TRBV15 and TRBJ2-7 for the parts outside the CDR3, the full variable domain is DAGVTQTPRHEVAEKGQTIILKCEPVSGHNDLFWYRQTKIQGLELLSYFRSKSLMEDGGAFKDRFKAEMLNSSFSTLKIQPTEPKDSAVYLCASSLLGSSYEQYFGPGTRLTVL.

This clone has just one count. Each gene name is a mouse one. The read comes to an end 1 residue before the CDR3 does, leaving the germline J gene to fill in the end. V gene TRBV23 combines with J gene TRBJ2-5; the D segment call TRBD2 is taken from the table without a DNA check. From germline, CDR1 is KGHTA and CDR2 FQNQQP. There are 14 residues in the CDR3. The CDR3 protein is CSSSQGLGGDTQYF. Partial CDR3 DNA: TGCTCCAGCAGTCAAGGGCTGGGGGGCGACACCCAGTAC.

Worth noting for this clone: Genes here carry mouse names. The read halts 1 residue ahead of the CDR3 end, with the missing end drawn from the germline J gene. This chain joins TRBV23 and TRBJ1-3; the D call TRBD1 from the table was never checked on the DNA. The CDR3 length is 14 residues. Looked up from germline, CDR1 is KGHTA and CDR2 is FQNQQP. CDR3: CSSSLRDTGNTLYF. CDR3 DNA, as far as it was read: TGCTCCAGCAGTCTCCGGGACACTGGAAATACGCTCTAT.

Note on this clone: The gene symbols are mouse symbols. The CDR3 loop is CASSLGTPSAETLYF. The sequenced CDR3 bases are TGTGCCAGCAGTCTTGGGACACCTAGTGCAGAAACGCTGTAT. The chain couples TRBV24 to TRBJ2-3; perhaps TRBD1 as D (6 bases). The CDR3 end is not reached by the read, which stops 1 residue before it; the germline J gene fills it in. Germline V CDR1 and CDR2: KGHTA, FRNEEI. V lost 3 bases, J lost 0 bases, and 10 bases lay in between. This CDR3 contains 15 residues.

Worth noting for this clone: Gene names follow the mouse nomenclature. The sequence runs out 1 residue before the end of the CDR3; the remainder is reconstructed from the germline J gene. The chain is built from TRBV26 and TRBJ1-1; TRBD1 aligns across 11 bases. In germline, CDR1 is KGHPV, CDR2 FQNQEV (reference sequence). The CDR3 is made up of 14 amino acids. After removal of 5 bases from V and 8 bases from J, the junction contained 7 bases not matched to a gene. The CDR3 bases that were read are TGTGCCAGCAGTATCCGGGACAGGGGGACGGAAGTCTTC. As protein: CASSIRDRGTEVF. Given in full, the CDR3 is CASSIRDRGTEVFF. Supplemented by reference TRBV26 and TRBJ1-1, the full variable domain reads NSKVIQTPRYLVKGQGQKAKMRCIPEKGHPVVFWYQQNKNNEFKFLINFQNQEVLQQIDMTEKRFSAECPSNSPCSLEIQSSEAGDSALYLCASSIRDRGTEVFFGKGTRLTVV.

About this clone: Gene names follow the mouse nomenclature. The observed sequence ends 1 residue before the CDR3 terminus, with the missing tail filled in from the germline J gene. V usage is TRBV26 and J usage is TRBJ1-3, with D possibly being TRBD1 (6 bases). Trimming left V 3 bases short and J 2 bases short, with 8 bases between. Germline CDR1 reads KGHPV; CDR2 reads FQNQEV (reference sequence). The CDR3 is 14 residues long. The CDR3 here is CASSLEGAGNTLYF. The sequenced CDR3 bases are TGTGCCAGCAGTCTAGAGGGGGCTGGAAATACGCTCTAT.

This clone was detected a few times. The genes and germline here are from mouse. The read ends 1 residue before the CDR3 terminus; that terminus is restored from the germline J gene. The chain combines TRBV21 with TRBJ2-3, with a weak D call TRBD2 (7 bases). TRBV21 is treated as an ORF (open reading frame) with a function not yet certain. V dropped 6 bases and J dropped 0 bases, with 16 bases sitting between them. The CDR3 covers 16 residues. The CDR3 protein is CASSQGGGTSAETLYF. CDR3 DNA, as far as it was read: TGTGCTAGCAGCCAAGGGGGGGGGACTAGTGCAGAAACGCTGTAT.

By share, this clone ranks as medium-sized. Mouse names are used for the genes. From the germline J gene comes the end of the CDR3, since the read stops 1 residue before it. V gene TRBV26 combines with J gene TRBJ1-4; 10 nucleotides agree with TRBD1. The germline V gene encodes CDR1 KGHPV and CDR2 FQNQEV (reference sequence). The CDR3 covers 14 residues. Trimming took 5 bases from V and 7 from J; bases not matched to a gene: 4. The DNA read from the CDR3 is TGTGCCAGCAGTGGGACAGGGGCGGGCGAAAGATTATTT. This encodes CASSGTGAGERLF. The whole CDR3 sequence reads CASSGTGAGERLFF.

Notes on this clone: Mouse gene names and germline throughout. The read finishes 1 residue shy of the CDR3 end, and the germline J gene is used to complete it. V is TRBV3 and J is TRBJ1-3; 7 bases are a match to TRBD1. Germline CDR1 and CDR2: SNHLY and FYNGKV (reference sequence). Unmatched junction bases numbered 1, after V lost 5 bases and J lost 0 bases. This CDR3 is built from 14 residues. The CDR3 here is CASSRDSSGNTLYF. The sequenced part of the CDR3 DNA is TGTGCCAGCAGCCGGGACAGTTCTGGAAATACGCTCTAT.

Notes on this clone: Mouse gene names and germline throughout. The DNA ends 1 residue before the CDR3 does, and the rest of the CDR3 is filled in from the germline J gene. The rearrangement joins TRBV26 to TRBJ1-1, with 10 bases matching TRBD1. The CDR3 covers 14 residues. Unmatched junction bases numbered 4, after V lost 6 bases and J lost 3 bases. Germline V gene lookup returns CDR1 KGHPV and CDR2 FQNQEV (reference sequence). This chain's CDR3 is CASSAGTGDTEVFF. The sequenced CDR3 bases are TGTGCCAGCAGCGCCGGGACAGGGGACACAGAAGTCTTC.

This clone is judged medium-sized (0.01 to 0.1%). The germline and genes are mouse ones. The observed sequence ends 1 residue before the CDR3 terminus, with the missing tail filled in from the germline J gene. The chain couples TRBV16 to TRBJ2-7; no definite D call. This CDR3 is built from 12 residues. V was cut by 0 bases and J by 5 bases, with 5 bases left in between. From germline, CDR1 is SGHSA and CDR2 FRNQAP. The part of the CDR3 DNA that was read is TGTGCAAGCAGCTTAGACGCAAATGAACAGTAC. Translation gives CASSLDANEQY. The full CDR3 reads CASSLDANEQYF.

To note about this clone: Genes here carry mouse names. The read ends 1 residue early relative to the CDR3; the germline J gene fills the gap. This chain uses TRBV3 with TRBJ2-4, with 11 bases identical to TRBD2. Germline CDR1 is SNHLY and CDR2 is FYNGKV (reference sequence). With V trimmed by 6 bases and J by 1 base, 3 bases remained unmatched. The CDR3 has 15 amino acids. The DNA read from the CDR3 is TGTGCCAGCAGTCCGACTGGGGGGGGTCAAAACACCTTGTAC. It specifies CASSPTGGGQNTLY. The entire CDR3 is CASSPTGGGQNTLYF.

This clone showed up just a few times. The gene names given are mouse names. The read terminates 1 residue before the CDR3 end, so the remaining end is supplied by the germline J gene. The V call is TRBV12-2, the J call TRBJ1-3, with D perhaps TRBD1 (6 bases). The CDR3 loop spans 16 amino acids. CDR1 and CDR2 from the germline V gene are SGHLS and HYDKME. With 0 bases removed from V and 3 bases from J, the gap between germline ends came to 14 bases. CDR3 bases read: TGTGCCAGCTCTCTCGAGGGGGGGGCGCTTGGAAATACGCTCTAT. It encodes CASSLEGGALGNTLY. The whole CDR3 sequence reads CASSLEGGALGNTLYF.

Comment on this clone: Gene names are mouse gene names. The read is 1 residue too short to cover the CDR3 end, so that end is filled in from the germline J gene. V gene TRBV13-1 combines with J gene TRBJ2-1; 8 positions agree with TRBD1. In germline, CDR1 is NSHNY, CDR2 SYGAGN. With V trimmed by 2 bases and J by 7 bases, 2 bases remained unmatched. This CDR3 region has 13 residues. CDR3: CASSDRGRAEQFF. The CDR3 bases that were read are TGTGCCAGCAGTGACAGGGGGCGGGCTGAGCAGTTC.

In its sample, this clone was seen a few times. Genes here carry mouse names. The DNA ends 1 residue before the CDR3 does, and the rest of the CDR3 is filled in from the germline J gene. This sequence joins TRBV26 and TRBJ2-3; unclear D gene. Per germline, CDR1 KGHPV and CDR2 FQNQEV (reference sequence). The CDR3 covers 14 residues. Trimming left V 2 bases short and J 0 bases short, with 6 bases between. The part of the CDR3 DNA that was read is TGTGCCAGCAGTCTGGGGGTTAGTGCAGAAACGCTGTAT. Its translation is CASSLGVSAETLY. The whole CDR3 is CASSLGVSAETLYF.

This clone is medium-sized within its sample. Genes and germline come from the mouse. Sequencing ends 1 residue short of the CDR3 end; the germline J gene provides the rest. The chain employs TRBV26 and TRBJ2-7, with D perhaps matching TRBD1 (6 bases). The CDR3 is 12 residues long. Trimming cost V 1 base and J 5 bases, with 6 bases left between them. Germline CDR1 KGHPV, CDR2 FQNQEV (reference sequence). CDR3 DNA (partial): TGTGCCAGCAGTCTGTACAGGGATGAACAGTAC. It translates to CASSLYRDEQY. In full, the CDR3 is CASSLYRDEQYF.

With regard to this clone: The gene symbols are mouse symbols. The CDR3 reads CASSLRTGGARGQDTQYF. The part of the CDR3 DNA that was read is TGTGCTAGCAGTTTAAGGACTGGGGGGGCGCGGGGCCAAGACACCCAGTAC. V and J are TRBV29 and TRBJ2-5, with 13 nucleotides matching TRBD2. The CDR3 end is not reached by the read, which stops 1 residue before it; the germline J gene fills it in. The J segment lost 2 bases and the V segment lost 2 bases, leaving 7 bases of the junction unmatched. Looked up from germline, CDR1 is MSHET and CDR2 is SYDVDS. This CDR3 has 18 residues.

This clone is medium-sized (0.01 to 0.1%) in the sample. Germline and genes here are mouse. The read ends 1 residue early relative to the CDR3; the germline J gene fills the gap. The chain links TRBV26 to TRBJ2-1, with D hard to call. The CDR3 loop spans 12 amino acids. The V end was cut by 0 bases, the J end by 4 bases, with 1 base between. Per germline, CDR1 KGHPV and CDR2 FQNQEV (reference sequence). The part of the CDR3 DNA that was read is TGTGCCAGCAGTCTGTCATATGCTGAGCAGTTC. It is translated as CASSLSYAEQF. The complete CDR3 reads CASSLSYAEQFF.

With respect to this clone: Gene names and germline match the mouse. The read terminates 1 residue ahead of where the CDR3 ends, so the germline J gene completes it. Other DNA sequences within the sample encode an identical CDR3. The V call is TRBV26, the J call TRBJ2-5, with 10 bases matching TRBD1. Germline CDR1 reads KGHPV; CDR2 reads FQNQEV (reference sequence). The trim removed 4 bases at V and 5 bases at J, leaving 0 bases unmatched. This CDR3 is 13 amino acids long. CDR3 residues: CASSRDRGDTQYF. The CDR3 bases that were read are TGTGCCAGCAGTCGGGACAGGGGAGACACCCAGTAC. The entire variable domain, with the rest obtained from reference TRBV26 and TRBJ2-5, is as follows: NSKVIQTPRYLVKGQGQKAKMRCIPEKGHPVVFWYQQNKNNEFKFLINFQNQEVLQQIDMTEKRFSAECPSNSPCSLEIQSSEAGDSALYLCASSRDRGDTQYFGPGTRLLVL.